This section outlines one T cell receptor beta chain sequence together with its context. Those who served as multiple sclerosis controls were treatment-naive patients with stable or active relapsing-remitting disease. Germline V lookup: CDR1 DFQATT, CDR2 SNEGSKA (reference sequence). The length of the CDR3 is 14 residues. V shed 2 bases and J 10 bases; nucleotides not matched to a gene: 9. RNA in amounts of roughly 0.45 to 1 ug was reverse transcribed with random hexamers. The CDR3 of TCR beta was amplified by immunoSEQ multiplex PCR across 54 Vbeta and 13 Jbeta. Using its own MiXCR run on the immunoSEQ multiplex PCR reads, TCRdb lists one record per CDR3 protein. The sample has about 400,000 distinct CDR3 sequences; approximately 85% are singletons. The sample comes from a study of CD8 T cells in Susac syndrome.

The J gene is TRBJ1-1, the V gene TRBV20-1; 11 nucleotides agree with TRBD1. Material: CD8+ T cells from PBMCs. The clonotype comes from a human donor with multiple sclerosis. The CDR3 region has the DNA TGCAGTGCTAGACCGAGGACAGGGGGCTTGGGAGCTTTCTTT. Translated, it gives CSARPRTGGLGAFF.